This T cell receptor beta chain appears in the sequencing data of a study of shared clonotypes between healthy human individuals (TCRdb year 2020). Regarding the complete study: The cohort included a few men and a couple of women between 18 and 49 years of age. For each donor, CD4 naive and CD4 memory were each run on three plates, CD8 naive on two plates, and CD8 memory on one plate. To estimate repertoire size and how much clonotype sharing occurs between individuals, the study deeply sequenced the blood TCR repertoires of several healthy adults. To increase sequencing depth and limit assay-specific biases, TCR repertoire library preparation and sequencing were carried out by different laboratories using diverse techniques. Per donor, leukapheresis produced somewhere between about 0.85 and 10 billion PBMCs.

Using the deep immunoSEQ assay, TCR CDR3 regions were amplified from genomic DNA by multiplex PCR. For each cell subset, the extracted genomic DNA was distributed evenly across all wells of several immunoSEQ 96-well plates, and each plate served as one replicate. For sorted subsets, roughly 200 ng of genomic DNA, equivalent to roughly 33,000 T cell genomes, went into each replicate PCR. Purified libraries were quantified with a Qubit 3.0 fluorometer, sized on a Bioanalyzer 2100, and re-quantified with the KAPA Library Quantification kit. A separate single-read 150-cycle Illumina NextSeq 550 flow cell was used to sequence each immunoSEQ 96-well plate. In the original analysis: The immunoSEQ output contained only junctional sequences without quality scores, so filtering could not match that applied to full-length reads. Sequences were annotated with PyIR, a Python wrapper for IgBLAST v1.9, using IMGT germline references to assign V/J genes and CDR3. Any read was removed if the V/J assignment was weak (E-value above 1e-6), the CDR3 was missing, or the read contained stop codons, out-of-frame junctions, or ambiguous translated residues. V3J clonotypes were defined as sequences sharing an identical inferred V gene, J gene, and CDR3 amino acid sequence. Percentage overlap between repertoires was calculated by dividing the number of shared unique clonotypes by the size of the smaller repertoire. Repertoire richness was assessed with RTK rarefaction, the Chao1 estimator, and Recon v2.1 estimates of unobserved clonotypes. Generation probabilities for all TCRbeta clonotypes obtained by the gDNA method from a handful of donors were computed using OLGA. This immuneACCESS table, as held by TCRdb, lists in-frame sequences with V and J called but not all clones. Of the missing ones, under half trace to an unresolved V gene in checked studies; the others have no known cause. The D gene and trimming were derived from the DNA, and the V and J assignments and clone size from that table. The sample includes 2 million to 2.5 million clones, with more than 85% observed a single time. About 0.41% of the sample is taken by the ten largest.

The donors were healthy, HIV-negative adults with no recently reported acute infections or vaccinations. Only Caucasian adults living in Nashville, Tennessee, USA were represented among the donors. Magnetic negative selection was used to enrich CD4+ T cells, after which naive cells were positively selected on CD45RA and the negative fraction became the memory subset. Blood was collected by leukapheresis, and PBMCs were isolated by Ficoll-Histopaque density gradient centrifugation and then cryopreserved in liquid nitrogen vapor phase. Analytical flow cytometry was used to check the purity and quantity of every magnetically sorted T cell population. From each sorted fraction, genomic DNA was isolated and quantified by UV absorbance on a Nanodrop 2000c. General conclusions and limits of the study: About 4.5% of naive CD4, 3.5% of naive CD8, approximately 2.2% of memory CD4, and approximately 0.39% of memory CD8 clonotypes were shared across four donors. Only blood was sampled, and tissue TCR repertoires likely differ from those in blood. Based on pairwise subsampling, the degree of clonotype sharing among donors was expected to be affected by sequencing depth. Compared with non-shared clonotypes, the clonotypes found in all four sorted-subset donors had higher generation probabilities. Larger estimated clonotype richness was generally found for naive subsets than for memory subsets. Because the study included a small number of donors, the genetic and exposure-history diversity represented was limited. Incomplete sequencing was indicated by rarefaction of sorted-subset datasets, despite the large sequencing depth.

The junction shows trimming of 1 base on V and 7 bases on J, plus 5 bases between the germline ends. The germline V gene specifies SGHDT as CDR1 and YYEEEE as CDR2. The CDR3 covers 12 residues, taking in both the cysteine and the phenylalanine. CDR3 DNA is the only sequence kept; it has 36 bases, read in frame from the first base. Notes on this clone: The antigen this receptor binds is unknown. No much larger clone exists at a distance of one base, and base qualities are not known.

The specimen was naive CD4+ T cells from PBMCs. The sample's cell subset or site label, decoded: CD45RA+ positively selected. The source of this sequence is a man aged 18 to 35 in good health. Some clones in this sample may be carry-over from other donors' samples. Here the chain combines TRBV5-6 and TRBJ1-4, with the D gene call left open. The DNA sequence is given as TGTGCCAGCAGCTTGTATAGTGAAAAACTGTTTTTT. Its amino acids are CASSLYSEKLFF.